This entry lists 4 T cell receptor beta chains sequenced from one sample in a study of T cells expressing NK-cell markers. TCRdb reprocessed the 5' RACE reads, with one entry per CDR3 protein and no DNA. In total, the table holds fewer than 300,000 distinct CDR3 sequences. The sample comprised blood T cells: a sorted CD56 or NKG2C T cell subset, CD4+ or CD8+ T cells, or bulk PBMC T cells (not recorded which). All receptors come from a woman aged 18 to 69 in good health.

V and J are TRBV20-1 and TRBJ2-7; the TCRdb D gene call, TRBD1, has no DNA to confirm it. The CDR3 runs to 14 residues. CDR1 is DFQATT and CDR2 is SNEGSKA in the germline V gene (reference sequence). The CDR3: CSADRQGPTYEQYF.

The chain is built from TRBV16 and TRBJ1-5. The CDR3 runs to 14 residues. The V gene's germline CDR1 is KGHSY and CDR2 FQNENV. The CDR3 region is CASSQQNSNQPQHF.

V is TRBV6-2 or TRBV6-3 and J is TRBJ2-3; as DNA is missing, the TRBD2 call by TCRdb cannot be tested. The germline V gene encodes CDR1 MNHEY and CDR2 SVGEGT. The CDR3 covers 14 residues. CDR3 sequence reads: CASTPTGATDTQYF.

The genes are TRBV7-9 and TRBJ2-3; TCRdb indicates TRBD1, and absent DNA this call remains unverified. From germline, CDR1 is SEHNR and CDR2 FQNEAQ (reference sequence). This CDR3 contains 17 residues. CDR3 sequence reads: CASRLTSHGAGTDTQYF.